The clone carrying this TCR beta chain occurred a few times. The sample is drawn from a study of blood T cell repertoires in COVID-19. Study-level information: Acute-phase and convalescent COVID-19 samples originated in the United States, Italy and Spain.

With 6 bases clipped from V and 6 bases from J, the junction kept 7 bases outside the gene matches. This CDR3 is 13 amino acids long. CDR1 and CDR2 (germline): MNHEY, SVGAGI. As originally analysed: Estimated nucleated cell counts came from reference gene primer amplification. The assay was immunoSEQ multiplex PCR, and TCRdb's table has in-frame clones only and misses some. V, J and clone size were drawn from that table, and D and trimming were deduced from the DNA. Among 40,000 to 45,000 clones listed, roughly nine tenths were seen once. The sequence derives from a human donor in a cohort sampled during active COVID-19. Material for sequencing was peripheral blood. The chain couples TRBV6-5 to TRBJ2-7; TRBD2 matches at 8 bases. The DNA of the CDR3 is TGTGCCAGCAGCACGGGACTAGTGAGCGAGCAGTACTTC. Protein: CASSTGLVSEQYF.